The present T cell receptor beta chain was sequenced within a study of blood T cells in healthy people across ages. This clonotype was counted a few times. The CDR3 sequence is 17 residues long. V lost 1 base, J lost 2 bases, and 7 bases stayed unmatched. Germline CDR1 and CDR2: MNHEY and SMNVEV (reference sequence). Primers used in a second PCR of about 6 to 12 cycles were a sample-barcoded 5' primer and a J-beta primer mix. TCRdb passed the 5' RACE reads through MiXCR, listing each CDR3 protein once. The sample carries approximately 810,000 distinct CDR3 sequences, approximately 35% recorded once. The receptor was derived from a young man in good health. The rearrangement links TRBV27 to TRBJ2-3; 9 positions agree with TRBD1. Sequencing was done on a sample of blood. CDR3 sequence reads: CASSLFRGQGLTDTQYF. The DNA of the CDR3 is TGTGCCAGCAGTTTATTCCGGGGACAGGGCCTCACAGATACGCAGTATTTT.